These 14 T cell receptor beta chains share one sample of origin, sequenced in a study of blood T cell repertoires in COVID-19. Assay: immunoSEQ multiplex PCR; the TCRdb copy retains only in-frame clones and omits some. The sample holds fewer than 150,000 clones, around 87% seen once. What was sequenced was peripheral blood. The receptors derive from a woman between 55 and 75 years old with acute or convalescent COVID-19.

This sequence joins TRBV3-1 (or the pseudogene TRBV3-2) and TRBJ1-5, with D perhaps TRBD1 (5 bases). The V and J ends lost 4 bases and 7 bases respectively, with 11 bases between them. Germline loops: CDR1 LGHDT, CDR2 YNNKEL (reference sequence). The CDR3 runs 13 residues. The CDR3 sequence is CASSPGLVQPQHF. CDR3 nucleotide sequence: TGTGCCAGCAGCCCAGGGTTGGTACAGCCCCAGCATTTT.

The J gene is TRBJ1-2, the V gene TRBV27, with a weak D call TRBD1 (5 bases). The CDR3 runs to 16 residues. V was cut by 8 bases and J by 3 bases, with 22 bases left in between. Germline assignment: CDR1 MNHEY and CDR2 SMNVEV (reference sequence). The CDR3 DNA sequence: TGTGCCAGCGGCCGGGAAAGACTCTGGGGGGACTATGGCTACACCTTC. It encodes CASGRERLWGDYGYTF.

Here the CDR3 reads CASSVVGGDYNEQFF. The CDR3 DNA follows: TGTGCCAGCAGCGTAGTCGGAGGGGACTACAATGAGCAGTTCTTC. The chain couples TRBV3-1 (or the pseudogene TRBV3-2) to TRBJ2-1; maybe TRBD2 (6 bases). CDR1 is LGHDT, CDR2 YNNKEL, per germline (reference sequence). The CDR3 is made up of 15 amino acids. V gave up 5 bases and J gave up 3 bases, with 14 bases separating them.

The chain uses TRBV5-4 and TRBJ2-7, with 12 bases identical to TRBD2. CDR3 length equals 15 residues. CDR1 is SGHNT, CDR2 YYREEE, per germline (reference sequence). V gave up 4 bases and J gave up 2 bases; unmatched junction bases: 4. CDR3 in DNA: TGTGCCAGCAGCCCTAGCGGGAGGGCCGCCTACGAGCAGTACGTC. Its translation is CASSPSGRAAYEQYV.

There are a few counts of this clone. V usage is TRBV6-1 and J usage is TRBJ1-5; 7 nucleotides match TRBD1. Losses at the gene ends were 2 bases for V and 5 bases for J; bases not matched to a gene: 6. Germline V gene data show CDR1 as MNHNS and CDR2 as SASEGT. This CDR3 has 15 residues. CDR3 sequence: CASSESGTAYQPQHF. CDR3 in DNA: TGTGCCAGCAGTGAAAGTGGGACAGCCTATCAGCCCCAGCATTTT.

There are a few counts of this clone. The chain employs TRBV30 and TRBJ1-1; D gene uncertain. Trimming cost V 2 bases and J 7 bases, with 14 bases left between them. Looked up from germline, CDR1 is GTSNPN and CDR2 is SVGIG (reference sequence). The CDR3 extends over 13 amino acids. The CDR3 protein is CAWSLNRAFEAFF. DNA for the CDR3: TGTGCCTGGAGTCTCAACCGCGCTTTTGAAGCTTTCTTT.

V is TRBV2 and J is TRBJ2-2; no clear D. V shed 6 bases and J shed 0 bases, with 5 bases lying between them. This CDR3 contains 13 residues. From germline, CDR1 is SNHLY and CDR2 FYNNEI. CDR3 sequence (DNA): TGTGCCAGCAGCGTTTCGAACACCGGGGAGCTGTTTTTT. Protein sequence: CASSVSNTGELFF.

The rearrangement links TRBV10-2 to TRBJ2-3; possible D gene TRBD1, 6 bases. The ends were cut back, 8 bases at V and 6 bases at J, with 9 bases in the middle. The CDR3 has 11 amino acids. Germline CDR1 WSHSY, CDR2 SAAADI. In nucleotides, the CDR3 is TGCGCCAGCGGGCAGGGGGATACGCAGTATTTT. Its protein product is CASGQGDTQYF.

CDR3 in DNA: TGTGCCAGCAGCTCCTTTGGGGGCGGACCGTACAATGAGCAGTTCTTC. As protein: CASSSFGGGPYNEQFF. The chain recombines TRBV3-1 (or the pseudogene TRBV3-2) with TRBJ2-1, with D possibly matching TRBD1 (6 bases). V was clipped by 5 bases and J by 4 bases, with 18 bases between them. CDR3 length: 16 amino acids. The germline gives CDR1 LGHDT, CDR2 YNNKEL (reference sequence).

The chain uses TRBV30 and TRBJ2-3, with 7 bases lining up with TRBD2. The V and J ends lost 1 base and 2 bases, in that order; junction bases with no gene match: 6. The CDR3 loop spans 15 amino acids. CDR1 GTSNPN and CDR2 SVGIG come from the germline V gene (reference sequence). Here the CDR3 DNA reads TGTGCCTGGAGTGGAAAAGCGGGACTCACAGATACGCAGTATTTT. This codes for CAWSGKAGLTDTQYF.

The rearrangement links TRBV5-1 to TRBJ2-1; the D gene is possibly TRBD2 (5 bases). V lost 2 bases to trimming and J lost 8 bases, with 17 bases between them. The length of the CDR3 is 15 residues. Germline V gene sequence: CDR1 SGHRS, CDR2 YFSETQ. Written as DNA, the CDR3 is TGCGCCAGCAGCTTTGGGTGGGAGCGGTGGGATGAGCAGTTCTTC. Its protein product is CASSFGWERWDEQFF.

The V and J genes are TRBV6-5 and TRBJ2-3; TRBD1 matches 9 bases. This CDR3 has 14 residues. Germline CDR1 reads MNHEY; CDR2 reads SVGAGI. With V trimmed by 7 bases and J by 1 base, 3 bases remained unmatched. CDR3 in DNA: TGTGCCAGCATTTGGACAGGGGGCACAGATACGCAGTATTTT. It encodes CASIWTGGTDTQYF.

The CDR3 sequence: CASSFAWTGYEQYF. DNA of the CDR3: TGTGCCAGCAGTTTCGCCTGGACAGGATACGAGCAGTACTTC. The chain recombines TRBV27 with TRBJ2-7; TRBD1 matches 7 bases. The CDR3 sequence is 14 residues long. Germline assignment: CDR1 MNHEY and CDR2 SMNVEV (reference sequence). Trimming cost V 3 bases and J 4 bases; bases outside gene matches: 6.

The gene calls are TRBV5-1 and TRBJ1-5; a weak D match, TRBD1 (5 bases). V was trimmed by 4 bases and J by 4 bases, leaving 12 bases between them. CDR1 is SGHRS and CDR2 is YFSETQ in the germline V gene. CDR3 length: 14 residues. The CDR3 coding sequence is TGCGCCAGCAGCCCTGACAGTCCTAATCAGCCCCAGCATTTT. Encoded protein: CASSPDSPNQPQHF. Looking up the rest from reference TRBV5-1 and TRBJ1-5 gives the full variable domain: KAGVTQTPRYLIKTRGQQVTLSCSPISGHRSVSWYQQTPGQGLQFLFEYFSETQRNKGNFPGRFSGRQFSNSRSEMNVSTLELGDSALYLCASSPDSPNQPQHFGDGTRLSIL.